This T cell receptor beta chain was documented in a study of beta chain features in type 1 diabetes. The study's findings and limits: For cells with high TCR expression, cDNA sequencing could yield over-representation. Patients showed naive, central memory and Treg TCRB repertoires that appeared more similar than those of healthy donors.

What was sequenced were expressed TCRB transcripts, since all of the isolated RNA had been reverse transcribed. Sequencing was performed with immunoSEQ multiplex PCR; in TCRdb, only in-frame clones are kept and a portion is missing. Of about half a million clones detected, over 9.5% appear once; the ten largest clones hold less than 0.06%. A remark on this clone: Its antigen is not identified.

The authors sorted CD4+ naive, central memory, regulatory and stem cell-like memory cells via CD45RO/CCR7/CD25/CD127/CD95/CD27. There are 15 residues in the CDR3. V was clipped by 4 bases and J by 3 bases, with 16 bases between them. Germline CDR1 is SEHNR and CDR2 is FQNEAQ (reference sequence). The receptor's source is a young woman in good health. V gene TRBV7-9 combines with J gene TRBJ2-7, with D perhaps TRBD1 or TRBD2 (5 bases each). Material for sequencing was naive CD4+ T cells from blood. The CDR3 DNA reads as TGTGCCAGCAGCTCTGTCCGGGACGGAAGCTACGAGCAGTACTTC. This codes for CASSSVRDGSYEQYF.